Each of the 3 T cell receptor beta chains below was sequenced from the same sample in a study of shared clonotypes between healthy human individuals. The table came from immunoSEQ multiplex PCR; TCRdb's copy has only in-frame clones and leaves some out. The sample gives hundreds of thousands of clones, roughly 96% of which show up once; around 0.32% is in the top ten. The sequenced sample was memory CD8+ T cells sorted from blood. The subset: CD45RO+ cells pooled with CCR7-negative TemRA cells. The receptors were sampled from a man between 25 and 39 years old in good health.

CDR3 in amino acids: CASGLEGDTEAFF. The DNA for the CDR3 is TGTGCTAGTGGTTTGGAGGGGGACACTGAAGCTTTCTTT. The chain is built from TRBV12-5 and TRBJ1-1; a weak D match, TRBD1 (6 bases). The CDR3 consists of 13 residues. V shed 1 base and J shed 3 bases, with 6 bases lying between them. CDR1 and CDR2 (germline): LGHNT, FRNRAP.

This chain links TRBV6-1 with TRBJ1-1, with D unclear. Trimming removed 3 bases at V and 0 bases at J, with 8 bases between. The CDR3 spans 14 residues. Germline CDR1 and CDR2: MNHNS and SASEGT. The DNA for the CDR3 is TGTGCCAGCAGTGACCCGGGAGTGAACACTGAAGCTTTCTTT. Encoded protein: CASSDPGVNTEAFF.

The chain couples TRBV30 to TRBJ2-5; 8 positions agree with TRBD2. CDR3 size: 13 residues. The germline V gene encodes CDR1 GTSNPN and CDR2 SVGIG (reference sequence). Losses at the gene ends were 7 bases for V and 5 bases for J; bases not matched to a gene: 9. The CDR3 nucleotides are TGTGCCTTTGCGGGAGGCTGGGGGGAGACCCAGTACTTC. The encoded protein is CAFAGGWGETQYF.